This T cell receptor (beta chain) came from a study of blood T cell repertoires in COVID-19. Whole-study context: From T cells, B-cell-depleted T cells, or PBMCs came the material, which was cDNA or gDNA.

Those enrolled, adults aged roughly 18 to 89 years, came from about two dozen US areas. Before being deemed recovered, Cohort 3 donors had two negative PCRs, clearance, or symptom resolution. The assay was immunoSEQ multiplex PCR, and TCRdb's table has in-frame clones only and misses some. Among roughly 200,000 clones listed, approximately 85% were seen once. The CDR3 loop spans 16 amino acids. Trimming pared 5 bases from V and 3 bases from J, leaving 17 bases between. Germline V gene lookup returns CDR1 MDHEN and CDR2 SYDVKM. The chain employs TRBV28 and TRBJ2-1, with D possibly being TRBD2 (6 bases). The TCR was taken from a man aged 40-55 years who had recovered from COVID-19. Sequenced sample: PBMCs or T cells enriched from blood (not recorded which). CDR3 amino acids: CASSGGTPLDYNEQFF. The CDR3 coding sequence is TGTGCCAGCAGTGGGGGGACCCCATTGGACTACAATGAGCAGTTCTTC.